The T cell receptor beta chain under discussion was sequenced for a study of chemoradiotherapy in HPV16-positive cancers. Study-level information: Functional T-cell assays on a couple of HPV16-positive patients' cells defined candidate HPV-specific clones and common TCR motifs.

Overall study results and limits: Only two HPV16-positive patients supplied the functional HPV-specificity definition.

Points on this clone: What it binds is unknown.

V lost 2 bases and J lost 5, with 6 bases in between. CDR3 length: 12 residues. Germline CDR1 and CDR2: MDHEN and SYDVKM. The data were produced by immunoSEQ multiplex PCR, yet TCRdb's version contains in-frame clones alone and is incomplete. The repertoire holds over 30,000 clones, with about 85% as singletons. V usage is TRBV28 and J usage is TRBJ1-2; D uncertain. This TCR derives from a human donor with HPV-associated anogenital cancer. This sample comprised blood, obtained from a patient who underwent chemoradiotherapy. The CDR3 DNA sequence: TGTGCCAGCAGTTTACAATTTTATGGCTACACCTTC. It is translated as CASSLQFYGYTF.